This T cell receptor beta chain is drawn from a study of T cells in Graves' hyperthyroidism and ophthalmopathy. About the research overall: Specimen type is peripheral blood, collected at initial diagnosis prior to any treatment.

This clonotype was seen ten or more times. This sample holds PBMCs from roughly 10 ml fresh peripheral blood. The source material, RNA transcripts, was used to amplify TCR beta CDR3 regions. First-round RT-PCR targeting the TCR CDR3 was performed with the HTBI primer set. In TCRdb, the multiplex PCR reads were re-called with MiXCR into one record per CDR3 protein. The sample lists more than 650,000 distinct CDR3 sequences, around 15% occurring once. The CDR3 length is 17 residues. Losses at the gene ends were 4 bases for V and 1 base for J; bases not matched to a gene: 13. CDR1 and CDR2 (germline): SGHRS, YFSETQ.

Sample: blood. The receptor's source is a woman aged 18-29 years with Graves' hyperthyroidism. The chain links TRBV5-1 to TRBJ2-5; 7 nucleotides match TRBD1. DNA of the CDR3: TGCGCCAGCAGCCCTGACAGGGACATGCCCCCCCAAGAGACCCAGTACTTC. Residues: CASSPDRDMPPQETQYF.